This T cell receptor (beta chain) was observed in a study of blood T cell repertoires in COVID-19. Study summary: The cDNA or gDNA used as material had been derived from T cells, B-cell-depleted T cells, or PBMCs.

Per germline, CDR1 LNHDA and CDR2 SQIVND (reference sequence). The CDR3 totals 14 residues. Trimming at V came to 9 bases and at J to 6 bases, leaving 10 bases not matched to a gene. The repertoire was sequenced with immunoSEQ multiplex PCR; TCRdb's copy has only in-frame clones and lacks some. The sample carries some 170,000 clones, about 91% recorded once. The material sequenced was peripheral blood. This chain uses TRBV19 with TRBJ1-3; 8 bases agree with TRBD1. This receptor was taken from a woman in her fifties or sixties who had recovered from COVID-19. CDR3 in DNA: TGTGCCAGCACAGACGGGACAGGCCAAAACACCATATATTTT. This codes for CASTDGTGQNTIYF.